The 11 T cell receptor beta chains given below trace back to one sample, sequenced in a study of blood T cells in healthy people across ages. A sample-barcoded 5' primer and a J-beta primer mix were used in a second PCR of about 6 to 12 cycles. TCRdb called the 5' RACE reads again in MiXCR, with one record for every CDR3 protein. Among 1,500,000 or so distinct CDR3 sequences listed, around 40% were seen once. The sequenced sample consisted of blood. These TCRs come from a woman younger than 30 in good health.

The genes are TRBV6-5 and TRBJ1-6; 7 nucleotides agree with TRBD1. Germline V CDR1 and CDR2: MNHEY, SVGAGI. V shed 6 bases, J shed 5 bases, and the junction held 1 base outside the gene matches. CDR3 length: 13 residues. The DNA for the CDR3 is TGTGCCAGCAGACAGGGGCATAATTCACCCCTCCACTTT. This codes for CASRQGHNSPLHF.

The rearrangement uses TRBV6-2 or TRBV6-3 and TRBJ1-2; TRBD1 might be the D (5 bases). Per germline, CDR1 MNHEY and CDR2 SVGEGT. CDR3 length: 14 residues. The V and J ends lost 8 bases and 9 bases respectively, with 22 bases between them. CDR3 nucleotide sequence: TGTGCCAGCTCGGAAACCGGGACCTTTTTAAGCTACACCTTC. This codes for CASSETGTFLSYTF.

The chain has TRBV5-1 and TRBJ1-1, with D uncertain. V was cut by 3 bases and J by 2 bases, with 11 bases left in between. Germline CDR1 and CDR2: SGHRS and YFSETQ. This CDR3 is 14 amino acids long. The CDR3 here is CASSSYTVNTEAFF. CDR3 nucleotides: TGCGCCAGCAGCTCTTACACGGTTAACACTGAAGCTTTCTTT.

V gene TRBV7-9 combines with J gene TRBJ2-3; perhaps D is TRBD1 or TRBD2 (5 bases each). Germline V gene data show CDR1 as SEHNR and CDR2 as FQNEAQ (reference sequence). The germline V and J ends were trimmed by 5 bases and 5 bases, with 26 bases remaining between them. The CDR3 loop spans 18 amino acids. The CDR3 DNA reads TGTGCCAGCAGCCTCAACCGGGACCCAACTTTATCGATAGATACGCAGTATTTT. As protein: CASSLNRDPTLSIDTQYF.

V and J are TRBV9 and TRBJ1-2, with D maybe TRBD1 (6 bases). The CDR3 is 15 amino acids. V lost 5 bases, J lost 2 bases, and 16 bases lay in between. Per germline, CDR1 SGDLS and CDR2 YYNGEE. In nucleotides, the CDR3 is TGTGCCAGCAGGGGAGGGGGGCAGGCCAACTATGGCTACACCTTC. Protein sequence: CASRGGGQANYGYTF.

The chain couples TRBV20-1 to TRBJ2-7; D remains ambiguous. The germline V and J ends were trimmed by 3 bases and 7 bases, with 13 bases remaining between them. The CDR3 is made up of 12 amino acids. Germline lookup yields CDR1 DFQATT and CDR2 SNEGSKA (reference sequence). This CDR3 is CSASSSYNEQYF. The CDR3 nucleotides are TGCAGTGCTAGTAGCTCCTACAATGAGCAGTACTTC.

The rearrangement joins TRBV29-1 to TRBJ2-3, with 7 nucleotides matching TRBD2. Germline V gene data show CDR1 as SQVTM and CDR2 as ANQGSEA. Losses at the gene ends were 6 bases for V and 4 bases for J; bases not matched to a gene: 4. The length of the CDR3 is 12 residues. CDR3 amino acids: CSVTLAPDTQYF. The CDR3 DNA follows: TGCAGCGTAACACTAGCGCCAGATACGCAGTATTTT.

This clonotype occurred a few times. The J gene is TRBJ2-7, the V gene TRBV10-3, with 8 bases that match TRBD2. The J segment lost 7 bases and the V segment lost 6 bases, leaving 8 bases of the junction unmatched. The CDR3 spans 13 residues. Germline V lookup: CDR1 ENHRY, CDR2 SYGVKD. The CDR3 protein is CAIRGLAANEQYF. CDR3 in DNA: TGTGCCATCAGAGGACTAGCCGCCAATGAGCAGTACTTC.

The gene calls are TRBV27 and TRBJ1-6, with 7 bases that match TRBD1. Trimming removed 7 bases from V and 13 bases from J; junction bases left unmatched: 7. Germline-derived CDR1 and CDR2 are MNHEY and SMNVEV (reference sequence). CDR3 length: 12 amino acids. CDR3 nucleotide sequence: TGTGCCAGCACCAACAGGGGAAGGCCCCTCCACTTT. Protein sequence: CASTNRGRPLHF.

This chain joins TRBV7-8 and TRBJ2-1, with 10 bases identical to TRBD2. Germline CDR1 SGHVS, CDR2 FQNEAQ. Unmatched junction bases numbered 16, after V lost 5 bases and J lost 0 bases. CDR3 length: 20 amino acids. CDR3 DNA: TGTGCCAGCAGCGTTAGGCCGCCGGGACTAGCGTTAAGCTCCTACAATGAGCAGTTCTTC. Protein product: CASSVRPPGLALSSYNEQFF. Full variable domain (outside the CDR3, taken from reference TRBV7-8 and TRBJ2-1): GAGVSQSPRYKVAKRGQDVALRCDPISGHVSLFWYQQALGQGPEFLTYFQNEAQLDKSGLPSDRFFAERPEGSVSTLKIQRTQQEDSAVYLCASSVRPPGLALSSYNEQFFGPGTRLTVL.

A word on this clonotype: The junction differs from germline at one of its ends, possibly a read error. The chain couples TRBV6-5 to TRBJ2-3; D is unresolved. Germline CDR1 MNHEY, CDR2 SVGAGI. This CDR3 has 15 amino acids. The CDR3 DNA is TGTGCCAGAAGTTACTCGTTGGACAGCACAGATACGCAGTATTTT. Its translation is CARSYSLDSTDTQYF.